This T cell receptor beta chain was identified in a study of regulatory T cells in long-lasting Graves disease (dated by TCRdb to the early 2020s). Broadly, across the study: In the newly diagnosed Graves' disease group, patients had been taking antithyroid drugs for less than 3 months. Peripheral blood TCR sequencing and RNA sequencing compared persistent Graves' disease patients with newly diagnosed Graves' disease patients. A total of roughly 35 samples were covered by TCR sequencing, comprising approximately 13 persistent and about 20 newly diagnosed Graves' disease patients. The study took place in China and was registered as a clinical trial.

Libraries were prepared through multiplex PCR. Instrument used: Illumina HiSeq 4000. To build TCR beta libraries, CDR3 regions were amplified by Arm-PCR using iRepertoire HTBI primers. Before sequencing, the PCR products underwent gel purification. The original pipeline was this. A total of 62 TRBV and 14 TRBJ segments were identified across samples and were used for gene usage analysis of CDR3 amino acid clonotypes. COPE and FqMerger were used to merge filtered high-quality paired reads into contigs. BLAST was used to align contigs to IMGT TRBV, TRBD and TRBJ reference genes, and CDR3 was defined according to IMGT. Highly expanded clones were defined as clonotypes with a frequency above 0.1%. Shannon entropy served as the measure of repertoire diversity, while the Gini coefficient captured V-J evenness. A clonotype found in more than one individual was treated as public. The raw public reads went through TCRdb reprocessing: fastp at Q25, MiXCR clone calling, in-frame beta chains kept. CDR3 protein duplicates are merged, each entry listing the most common genes and DNA. TCRdb, rather than the study authors, made the V and J calls. The sample profile shows about 620,000 distinct CDR3 sequences; about 16% of them were found once. The top ten hold roughly 18% of the sample.

The time point label, read with the paper, signifies: newly diagnosed GD, antithyroid drugs for less than 3 months. RNA was extracted from PBMCs in TRIzol for both TCR sequencing and RNA sequencing. Graves' disease was diagnosed according to American Thyroid Association guidelines. Recruitment of patients was carried out at an endocrinology department in Xi'an, China. From each patient, roughly 9 milliliters of peripheral blood was collected into an EDTA anticoagulant tube. Ficoll Paque Plus density gradient separation was used to isolate PBMCs, and no further T cell sorting was done. An Agilent 2100 Bioanalyzer and agarose gel were used to check RNA quality, and a NanoDrop 2000 was used to measure RNA concentration. This clonotype was seen at least ten times. It has no known antigen specificity. The sample holds no much larger clone one base away, and base qualities are not on file. The germline ends are 17 bases apart after V is trimmed by 5 bases and J by 0 bases. Per the germline V gene, SNHLY is the CDR1 and FYNNEI is the CDR2. There are 17 amino acids in the CDR3, from cysteine to phenylalanine inclusive. CDR3 DNA only is kept here, 51 bases in frame from base 1.

Broader findings and caveats from the paper: A larger number of public clonotypes was shared among persistent patients (over 2,500) than among newly diagnosed patients (around 970). The authors acknowledged the small sample size as a limitation that may reduce accuracy. TRBV28, TRBJ1-2 and TRBJ2-5 were preferentially used in persistent disease, while TRBV20-1 and TRBJ2-1 were favored in newly diagnosed disease. Lower TCR Shannon entropy and fewer highly expanded clones were observed in persistent Graves' disease patients than in newly diagnosed patients, which suggested clonal expansion. Peripheral blood alone was examined, since thyroid tissue, which constituted the primary lesion, could not be accessed. Sequencing and analysis were restricted to the TCR beta chain.

This sample was shared with a second study, whose subject was T cells in Graves' hyperthyroidism and ophthalmopathy. That second report states: Stable Graves' hyperthyroidism was defined as the absence of progression to ophthalmopathy over 18 months of follow-up. Hyperthyroidism patients were newly diagnosed, with disease duration under 2 months, and aged 18 to 65 years. Patients with uncontrolled infections, other autoimmune diseases, pregnancy or lactation were excluded. Diagnoses relied on clinical symptoms, serum thyroxine and TRAb, thyroid ultrasound and orbital computed tomography. The first round of RT-PCR for the TCR CDR3 was performed with the HTBI primer set and the Qiagen OneStep RT-PCR kit. Most expanded thyroid clonotypes (frequency above 0.001) were also found in blood, which suggests that blood repertoires may mirror thyroid immune responses. A 13 V-J signature model separated ophthalmopathy from stable hyperthyroidism, with roughly 88% sensitivity and about 81% specificity in cross-validation and 80%/75% in testing. In validation, the model predicted progression to ophthalmopathy a median of roughly 6.2 months before onset, with 70% to 71% sensitivity and 72.22% specificity. To identify TCR V-J signatures that set the groups apart, the researchers used a discovery cohort of approximately 98 patients, made up of roughly 45 with Graves' ophthalmopathy and 55 to 65 with stable Graves' hyperthyroidism. Whether ophthalmopathy could be predicted prospectively was tested in an independent validation cohort made up of fewer than 20 hyperthyroidism patients plus 17 patients who later progressed to ophthalmopathy. For training and testing, the 100 or so patients in the discovery cohort were randomly divided in a 7:3 ratio. In addition, the study compared T-cell repertoires in thyroid tissue and in blood from roughly 6 Graves' hyperthyroidism patients. Following sampling, methimazole starting at 30 mg daily was given to hyperthyroidism patients, and high-dose intravenous methylprednisolone was given to ophthalmopathy patients. Libraries were constructed in a second round of multiplex PCR, after which size selection and purification were carried out. Sequencing of the libraries was done on an Illumina HiSeq2000 using paired-end 100 bp reads. SOAPnuke was used to process the raw data, with reads discarded if the reads contained adapters or uncalled bases, had a mean Phred below 15, or lacked an exact constant-primer or identifier match. COPE v1.2.5 was used to merge high-quality paired reads, and clonotypes were defined as unique nucleotide sequences. MiTCR v1.1 was used to align clonotypes to the IMGT TRBV, TRBD and TRBJ reference segments. Only V-J combinations with frequency above 0.0001, covering 99% to 99.2% of repertoires, were analysed. A TCS score was defined as the ratio of F50 (clonal expansion) to E x V (chaos), with BLOSUM62-based TCRdist applied between CDR3 peptides within each V-J. Welch's t-statistics and random forest reduced fewer than 550 V-J features to some 14, which were used in a naive Bayes classifier (R e1071). No statistical method was used to set the sample size in advance, and investigators knew the group allocation. The paper reports TCR Vbeta CDR3 sequencing of fewer than 150 peripheral blood samples: 43 ophthalmopathy, over 70 hyperthyroidism and 17 progressor patients.

This receptor was identified in a woman in her 30s with Graves disease. Donor details come from another sample of the same person, matched by shared clones. The chain uses TRBV2 and TRBJ1-3; TRBD1 is perhaps the D gene, given 5 matching bases. Sequences were derived from peripheral blood mononuclear cells (PBMCs), sampled at new diagnosis, from a patient treated with antithyroid drugs. The DNA sequence is as follows: TGTGCCAGCAGTTCGAGGGTAGGGGAGAACTCTGGAAACACCATATATTTT. Translation gives CASSSRVGENSGNTIYF.